The present entry profiles one T cell receptor beta chain with its context. Its target is not known. Germline CDR1 and CDR2: MNHEY and SMNVEV (reference sequence). V lost 5 bases to trimming and J lost 2 bases; unmatched junction nucleotides: 6. This CDR3 has 16 residues. This sample was included in a study of CD8+ T cells in alopecia areata. Study-wide points: Alphabeta T cells residing in normal skin are also sequenced in scalp samples.

Sequencing relied on a cDNA template that was reverse transcribed from extracted RNA. Assay used: immunoSEQ multiplex PCR; TCRdb lists only in-frame clones, some missing. The data show 90,000 to 150,000 clones, 55% to 70% seen once. V and J are TRBV27 and TRBJ1-6; 7 positions agree with TRBD1. The TCR comes from a human donor in good health. Sequenced: CD4+ T cells sorted from blood. In DNA, the CDR3 is TGTGCCAGCAGTCGGGACAGTAGGACCTATAATTCACCCCTCCACTTT. Encoded protein: CASSRDSRTYNSPLHF.